Below, 19 T cell receptor beta chains from the same sample are listed, as sequenced in a study of OX40 agonist ivuxolimab in advanced cancers. The assay was immunoSEQ multiplex PCR, and TCRdb's table has in-frame clones only and misses some. The sample consists of tens of thousands of clones, just over 85% of them appearing once. Source: CD4+ or CD8+ T cells sorted from blood, taken in a trial of the OX40 agonist ivuxolimab. These receptors all stem from an adult with an advanced solid tumor such as melanoma, head and neck, liver or kidney cancer.

This sequence joins TRBV28 and TRBJ1-1; D not resolved. Germline V gene data show CDR1 as MDHEN and CDR2 as SYDVKM. The CDR3 spans 10 residues. V was shortened by 3 bases and J by 10 bases, with 6 bases between the two germline ends. The CDR3 spells CASSFNLAFF. CDR3 sequence (DNA): TGTGCCAGCAGTTTCAACTTAGCTTTCTTT.

The chain links TRBV7-9 to TRBJ2-5; D may be TRBD2 (6 bases). Germline loops: CDR1 SEHNR, CDR2 FQNEAQ (reference sequence). The CDR3 contains 14 residues. V was cut by 2 bases and J by 2 bases, with 9 bases left in between. In nucleotides, the CDR3 is TGTGCCAGCAGCTTACCGGGGACTCAAGAGACCCAGTACTTC. Its translation: CASSLPGTQETQYF.

This clone was observed once. J is TRBJ2-7 and V is TRBV5-6; TRBD2 matches 16 bases. With V trimmed by 4 bases and J by 6 bases, 4 bases remained unmatched. The CDR3 covers 15 residues. Germline CDR1 reads SGHDT; CDR2 reads YYEEEE. DNA for the CDR3: TGTGCCAGCAGCGTGGGGACTAGCGGGAGGGCCGAGCAGTACTTC. This encodes CASSVGTSGRAEQYF.

The chain combines TRBV7-9 with TRBJ1-6, with a tentative D call TRBD1 (5 bases). This CDR3 has 15 amino acids. V was pared by 5 bases and J by 7 bases, with 15 bases between. Germline CDR1 is SEHNR and CDR2 is FQNEAQ (reference sequence). CDR3 DNA sequence: TGTGCCAGCAGCGGGTGGGGGGTCCGCAATTCACCCCTCCACTTT. Protein sequence: CASSGWGVRNSPLHF.

Relative to its sample, this clone is medium-sized. The J gene is TRBJ2-5, the V gene TRBV9; the D call may be TRBD1 or TRBD2 (5 bases each). The germline V and J ends were trimmed by 2 bases and 4 bases, with 15 bases remaining between them. The germline V gene has CDR1 SGDLS and CDR2 YYNGEE. The CDR3 spans 15 residues. CDR3 sequence (DNA): TGTGCCAGCAGCGTCGTAGAGGGGAGTTTAGAGACCCAGTACTTC. Translating gives CASSVVEGSLETQYF.

This rearrangement joins TRBV6-6 to TRBJ2-6, with D tentatively TRBD2 (6 bases). V lost 10 bases to trimming and J lost 2 bases, with 12 bases between them. This CDR3 is built from 14 residues. From germline, CDR1 is MNHNY and CDR2 SVGAGI (reference sequence). CDR3 in amino acids: CATRGTAGANVLTF. CDR3 coding DNA: TGTGCCACCCGGGGGACGGCTGGGGCCAACGTCCTGACTTTC.

Only one count was recorded for this clone. The CDR3 loop reads CAWSRLAGADTQYF. CDR3 DNA sequence: TGTGCCTGGAGCAGACTAGCGGGGGCGGATACGCAGTATTTT. V and J are TRBV30 and TRBJ2-3; 12 bases are shared with TRBD2. With 3 bases clipped from V and 6 bases from J, the junction kept 4 bases outside the gene matches. Germline CDR1 is GTSNPN and CDR2 is SVGIG (reference sequence). This CDR3 has 14 amino acids.

In this sample, this clone turned up once. The V gene is TRBV27, the J gene TRBJ1-5; D not certain. The CDR3 is 15 residues long. CDR1 MNHEY and CDR2 SMNVEV come from the germline V gene (reference sequence). V was pared by 0 bases and J by 4 bases, with 10 bases between. CDR3 coding DNA: TGTGCCAGCAGTTTATCTCCCGCCAGAAATCAGCCCCAGCATTTT. It yields the protein CASSLSPARNQPQHF.

The genes are TRBV4-3 and TRBJ2-3; unclear D gene. The V gene's germline CDR1 is LGHNA and CDR2 YSLEER. V dropped 3 bases and J dropped 2 bases, with 9 bases sitting between them. The CDR3 has 14 residues. CDR3 nucleotide sequence: TGCGCCAGCAGCCATGCCACAGTCACAGATACGCAGTATTTT. As protein: CASSHATVTDTQYF.

The rearrangement joins TRBV14 to TRBJ2-3, with 9 positions matching TRBD2. The CDR3 is made up of 17 amino acids. CDR1 is SGHDN and CDR2 is FVKESK in the germline V gene. Losses at the gene ends were 1 base for V and 4 bases for J; bases not matched to a gene: 9. CDR3 sequence (DNA): TGTGCCAGCAGCCAAGGCTCGGCGGGAGGGCCCTCAGATACGCAGTATTTT. This gives the protein CASSQGSAGGPSDTQYF.

The chain recombines TRBV19 with TRBJ2-1; D gene unclear. Trimming pared 3 bases from V and 0 bases from J, leaving 9 bases between. CDR3 length equals 15 residues. Germline V gene lookup returns CDR1 LNHDA and CDR2 SQIVND (reference sequence). In nucleotides, the CDR3 is TGTGCCAGTAGTATCCGATCTAGCTCCTACAATGAGCAGTTCTTC. Translated: CASSIRSSSYNEQFF.

The genes are TRBV11-2 and TRBJ2-5; D gene uncertain. The DNA end is more similar to TRBJ2-7, so the J call may be wrong. The CDR3 totals 15 residues. Looked up from germline, CDR1 is SGHAT and CDR2 is FQNNGV. The CDR3, as DNA: TGTGCCAGCAGCTTAGGGCCGGGTTGGGACTACGAGCAGTACTTC. It specifies CASSLGPGWDYEQYF.

V usage is TRBV5-5 and J usage is TRBJ2-7; 9 bases match TRBD2. V was clipped by 0 bases and J by 3 bases; unmatched bases: 4. Germline V CDR1 and CDR2: SGHKS, YYEKEE (reference sequence). This CDR3 spans 15 amino acids. The CDR3 sequence is CASSLVVSGGYEQYF. The CDR3 nucleotides are TGTGCCAGCAGCTTGGTCGTTAGCGGGGGCTACGAGCAGTACTTC.

The CDR3 is CASSLGDRVFEAFF. The DNA for the CDR3 is TGTGCCAGCAGCTTAGGAGACAGGGTGTTTGAAGCTTTCTTT. This chain joins TRBV7-6 and TRBJ1-1, with 7 positions matching TRBD1. Germline V lookup: CDR1 SGHVS, CDR2 FNYEAQ. The ends lost 1 base at V and 7 bases at J; junction bases unmatched: 6. CDR3 length: 14 residues.

This chain uses TRBV29-1 with TRBJ2-5; perhaps TRBD2 as D (8 bases). The CDR3 has 14 amino acids. The germline V gene encodes CDR1 SQVTM and CDR2 ANQGSEA. The ends were cut back, 6 bases at V and 5 bases at J, with 19 bases in the middle. The CDR3 region is CSVDGRGRQETQYF. The CDR3 DNA is TGCAGCGTCGACGGGAGGGGGCGGCAGGAGACCCAGTACTTC.

V and J are TRBV6-1 and TRBJ2-5, with D tentatively TRBD2 (5 bases). V shed 7 bases and J shed 5 bases, with 11 bases lying between them. The CDR3 totals 12 residues. Germline V gene lookup returns CDR1 MNHNS and CDR2 SASEGT. The DNA of the CDR3 is TGTGCCAGCACGGGCAGGAGGGAGACCCAGTACTTC. This codes for CASTGRRETQYF.

This clone appeared a few times. The chain employs TRBV9 and TRBJ1-4; D perhaps matches TRBD1 (5 bases). The CDR3 totals 14 residues. Germline CDR1 is SGDLS and CDR2 is YYNGEE. Trimming removed 4 bases from V and 4 bases from J, with 11 bases in between. The CDR3: CASSSGQGNEKLFF. The CDR3 DNA reads TGTGCCAGCAGCTCGGGGCAGGGTAATGAAAAACTGTTTTTT.

This clone was detected a few times. The CDR3 reads CASSQESTSTDTQYF. In DNA, the CDR3 is TGCGCCAGCAGCCAAGAGTCTACTAGCACAGATACGCAGTATTTT. The chain combines TRBV4-1 with TRBJ2-3; no clear D. Between the trimmed V and J ends, which lost 0 bases and 0 bases, there was a span of 7 bases. Per germline, CDR1 MGHRA and CDR2 YSYEKL. The length of the CDR3 is 15 residues.

The gene calls are TRBV7-8 and TRBJ1-4; a weak D match, TRBD1 (6 bases). The V end was cut by 6 bases, the J end by 7 bases, with 18 bases between. The germline V gene encodes CDR1 SGHVS and CDR2 FQNEAQ. This CDR3 is 15 amino acids long. The DNA of the CDR3 is TGTGCCAGCAGTGAAGGGGACACAATATTTGAAAAACTGTTTTTT. This sequence encodes CASSEGDTIFEKLFF.